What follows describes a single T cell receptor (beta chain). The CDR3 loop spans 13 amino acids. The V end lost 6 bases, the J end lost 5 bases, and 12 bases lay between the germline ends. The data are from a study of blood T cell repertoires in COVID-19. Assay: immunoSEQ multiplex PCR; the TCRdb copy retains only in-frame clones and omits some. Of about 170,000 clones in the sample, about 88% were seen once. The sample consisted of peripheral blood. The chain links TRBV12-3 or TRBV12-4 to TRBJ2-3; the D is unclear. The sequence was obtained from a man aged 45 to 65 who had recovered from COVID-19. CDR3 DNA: TGTGCCAGCAGCCTAGAGTCGGTAGATACGCAGTATTTT. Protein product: CASSLESVDTQYF.